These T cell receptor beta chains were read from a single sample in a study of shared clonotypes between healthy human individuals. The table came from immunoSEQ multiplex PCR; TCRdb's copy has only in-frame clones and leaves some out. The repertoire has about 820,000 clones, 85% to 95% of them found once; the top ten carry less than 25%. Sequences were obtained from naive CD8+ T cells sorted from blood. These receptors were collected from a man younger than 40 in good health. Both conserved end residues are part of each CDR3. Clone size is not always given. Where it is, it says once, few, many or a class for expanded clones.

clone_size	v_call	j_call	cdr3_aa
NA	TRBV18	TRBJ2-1	CASSSPGTGKYNEQFF
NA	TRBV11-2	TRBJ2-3	CASSGLSDTQYF
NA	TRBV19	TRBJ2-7	CASSRGLEVYEQYF
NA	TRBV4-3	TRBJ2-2	CASSQDSTTGRGGELFF
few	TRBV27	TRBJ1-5	CASSLVGGGGQPQHF
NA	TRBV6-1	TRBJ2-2	CASSDRWELFF
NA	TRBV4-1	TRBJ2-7	CASSPQSGGTSYEQYF
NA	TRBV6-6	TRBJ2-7	CASSPPDYEQYF
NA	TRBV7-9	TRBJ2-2	CASSPRDTHTGELFF
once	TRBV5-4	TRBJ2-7	CASSLMGTYEQYF
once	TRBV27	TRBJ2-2	CASSLSASGRAGELFF
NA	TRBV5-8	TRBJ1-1	CASSLVSGFDTEAFF
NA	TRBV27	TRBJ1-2	CASSLTRGQGLRYGYTF
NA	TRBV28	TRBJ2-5	CASSVETGYQETQYF
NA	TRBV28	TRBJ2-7	CASSFRLAGVEQYF
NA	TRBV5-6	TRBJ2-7	CASSFGPSSSYEQYF
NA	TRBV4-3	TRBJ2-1	CASSQATWESVGTTYNEQFF
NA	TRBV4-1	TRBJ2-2	CASSPLAPTGELFF
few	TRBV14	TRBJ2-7	CASSQYVGTGQGVYEQYF
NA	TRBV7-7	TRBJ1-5	CASSFDLNQPQHF
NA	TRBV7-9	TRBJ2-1	CASSQTGRHEQFF
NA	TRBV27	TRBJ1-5	CASSPYFPNQPQHF
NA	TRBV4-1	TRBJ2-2	CASSQDRAGVLTGELFF
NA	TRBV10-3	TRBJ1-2	CAISDWDVPNYGYTF
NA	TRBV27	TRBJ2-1	CASSPSGINEQFF
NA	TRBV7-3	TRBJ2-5	CASSLGGKRETQYF
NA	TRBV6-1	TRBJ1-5	CASTRGYSNQPQHF
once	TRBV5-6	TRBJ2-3	CASSLVGSKLALPDTQYF